Listed below are T cell receptor beta chains from one sample, sequenced in a study of preoperative IRX-2 immunotherapy in early breast cancer. Generated by immunoSEQ multiplex PCR, the TCRdb table keeps only in-frame clones and is missing some. Among 43,000 or so clones listed, approximately 94% were seen once. The specimen comprised tumor tissue, sampled after IRX-2 immunotherapy. These TCRs come from a human donor with breast cancer. Both conserved end residues are part of each CDR3. Each record gives: D gene, J gene, V gene, clone size, CDR3 DNA, CDR3 protein. The D gene is left open where the match is weak. The listing skips clone size in some rows; elsewhere it reads once, few, many or a size class.

D: NA; J: TRBJ2-3; V: TRBV11-2; size: once; DNA: TGTGCCAGCAGCTCCGCACGGGCCTCGGCGCAGTATTTT; CDR3: CASSSARASAQYF
D: NA; J: TRBJ1-5; V: TRBV19; size: NA; DNA: TGTGCCAGTAGGTCCCCCGGCAGAGCTAATCAGCCCCAGCATTTT; CDR3: CASRSPGRANQPQHF
D: NA; J: TRBJ1-1; V: TRBV9; size: NA; DNA: TGTGCCAGCAGCGTCCTCCGGGTACGCGTCATGAACACTGAAGCTTTCTTT; CDR3: CASSVLRVRVMNTEAFF
D: NA; J: TRBJ2-2; V: TRBV18; size: NA; DNA: TGTGCCAGCTCCGCGCAGGGAAACCTGAACACCGGGGAGCTGTTTTTT; CDR3: CASSAQGNLNTGELFF
D: NA; J: TRBJ1-1; V: TRBV7-6; size: NA; DNA: TGTGCCAGCAGAAGCGACCCGGGATCGGGCACTGAAGCTTTCTTT; CDR3: CASRSDPGSGTEAFF
D: TRBD2; J: TRBJ2-1; V: TRBV13; size: NA; DNA: TGTGCCAGCAGTCGGAATCTAGCGGGTCACTCCTACAATGAGCAGTTCTTC; CDR3: CASSRNLAGHSYNEQFF
D: TRBD1; J: TRBJ2-7; V: TRBV5-1; size: once; DNA: TGCGCCAGCAGCTCCGGGACAGGGGTAATCGACGAGCAGTACTTC; CDR3: CASSSGTGVIDEQYF
D: NA; J: TRBJ2-1; V: TRBV4-2; size: NA; DNA: TGTGCCAGCAGCCAAGTTTTAAGTTCAGGGTCTTCCTACAATGAGCAGTTCTTC; CDR3: CASSQVLSSGSSYNEQFF
D: NA; J: TRBJ1-5; V: TRBV4-2; size: NA; DNA: TGTGCCAGCAGCCAAGCCGCAGGGAGTCCACGGCCCCAGCATTTT; CDR3: CASSQAAGSPRPQHF
D: NA; J: TRBJ2-3; V: TRBV18; size: NA; DNA: TGTGCCAGCTCACCACCGGGCAGCACAGATACGCAGTATTTT; CDR3: CASSPPGSTDTQYF
D: NA; J: TRBJ1-2; V: TRBV28; size: NA; DNA: TGTGCCAGCAGTTTATCAGGAGGACTCTATGGCTACACCTTC; CDR3: CASSLSGGLYGYTF
D: NA; J: TRBJ2-7; V: TRBV5-1; size: NA; DNA: TGCGCCACCCGCCGAGACTTAAACTACGAGCAGTACTTC; CDR3: CATRRDLNYEQYF
D: TRBD1; J: TRBJ1-1; V: TRBV27; size: NA; DNA: TGTGCCAGCAGTCCACGACAGGGTCGCCGAGCTTTCTTT; CDR3: CASSPRQGRRAFF
D: NA; J: TRBJ2-6; V: TRBV25-1; size: NA; DNA: TGTGCCAGCAGTGAAGGGGGTCGAGGGGCCAACGTCCTGACTTTC; CDR3: CASSEGGRGANVLTF
D: NA; J: TRBJ1-5; V: TRBV19; size: NA; DNA: TGTGCCAGTAGTATGAGCCGGGATTATAGCAATCAGCCCCAGCATTTT; CDR3: CASSMSRDYSNQPQHF